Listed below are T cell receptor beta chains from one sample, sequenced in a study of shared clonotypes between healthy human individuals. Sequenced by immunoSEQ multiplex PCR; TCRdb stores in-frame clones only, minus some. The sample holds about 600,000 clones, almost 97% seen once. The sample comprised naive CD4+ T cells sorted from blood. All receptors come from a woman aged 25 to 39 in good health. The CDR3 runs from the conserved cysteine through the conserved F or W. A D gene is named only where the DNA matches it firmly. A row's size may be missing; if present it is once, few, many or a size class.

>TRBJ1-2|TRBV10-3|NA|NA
CAISDRRESNYGYTF
TGTGCCATCAGCGACCGCAGGGAATCTAACTATGGCTACACCTTC
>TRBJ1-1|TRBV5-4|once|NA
CASSLALDGNTEAFF
TGTGCCAGCAGCTTGGCCTTGGACGGGAACACTGAAGCTTTCTTT
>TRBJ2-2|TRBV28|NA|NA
CASSLVSQTRTGELFF
TGTGCCAGCAGTTTAGTCTCACAGACCCGCACCGGGGAGCTGTTTTTT
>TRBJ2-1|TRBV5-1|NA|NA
CASSLAFGLSLNEQFF
TGCGCCAGCAGCTTGGCTTTCGGGTTATCGCTTAATGAGCAGTTCTTC
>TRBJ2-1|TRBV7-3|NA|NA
CASSSHGGTGEQFF
TGTGCCAGCAGCTCCCACGGCGGGACGGGGGAGCAGTTCTTC
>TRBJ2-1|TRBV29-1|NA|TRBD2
CSVVTSGTGSYNEQFF
TGCAGCGTGGTGACTAGCGGGACAGGTTCCTACAATGAGCAGTTCTTC
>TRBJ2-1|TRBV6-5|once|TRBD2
CASTEGLAVHNEQFF
TGTGCCAGCACCGAGGGACTAGCGGTTCACAATGAGCAGTTCTTC
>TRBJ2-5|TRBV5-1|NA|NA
CASSSPNGETQYF
TGCGCCAGCAGCTCCCCTAATGGGGAGACCCAGTACTTC
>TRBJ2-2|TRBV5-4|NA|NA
CASSPRLGANGELFF
TGTGCCAGCAGCCCGAGGCTAGGGGCGAACGGGGAGCTGTTTTTT
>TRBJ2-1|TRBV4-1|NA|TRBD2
CASSQERLAGVNEQFF
TGCGCCAGCAGCCAAGAGAGGCTAGCGGGCGTCAATGAGCAGTTCTTC
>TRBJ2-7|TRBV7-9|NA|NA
CASSLRQGDNEQYF
TGTGCCAGCAGCTTACGTCAGGGTGACAACGAGCAGTACTTC
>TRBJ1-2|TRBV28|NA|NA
CASSLDTNYGYTF
TGTGCCAGCAGTTTAGACACAAACTATGGCTACACCTTC
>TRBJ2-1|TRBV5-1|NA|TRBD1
CASSMEGTDYNEQFF
TGCGCCAGCAGCATGGAAGGGACAGATTACAATGAGCAGTTCTTC
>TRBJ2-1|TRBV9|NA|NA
CASSVLAGDYNEQFF
TGTGCCAGCAGCGTCCTAGCAGGAGATTACAATGAGCAGTTCTTC
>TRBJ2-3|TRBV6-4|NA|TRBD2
CASSEWVKTSGEIDTQYF
TGTGCCAGCAGTGAGTGGGTAAAGACTAGCGGGGAGATAGATACGCAGTATTTT